This T cell receptor (beta chain) comes out of a study of CD8 T cells in Susac syndrome. RNA was extracted with the RNeasy kit, and a quantity of roughly 0.5 to 1 ug was reverse transcribed using random hexamers. The method of amplification for TCR beta CDR3 was immunoSEQ multiplex PCR, covering 54 Vbeta and 13 Jbeta. TCRdb reprocessed the immunoSEQ multiplex PCR reads via MiXCR and lists one record per CDR3 protein. Of about 300,000 distinct CDR3 sequences listed, about 88% are singletons. In the multiple sclerosis control group, patients were treatment-naive and had stable or active relapsing-remitting disease. TEMRA cells were enriched by FACS, and CD4+ and CD8+ T cells were negatively isolated. This TCR came from a human donor with multiple sclerosis. Sequences were obtained from CD8+ T cells from PBMCs.

CDR3 DNA sequence: TGTGCCTGGAGTGTACTTCTGAACACTGAAGCTTTCTTT. Its protein product is CAWSVLLNTEAFF. The chain has TRBV30 and TRBJ1-1; D not resolved. Trimming cost V 0 bases and J 0 bases, with 5 bases left between them. The CDR3 covers 13 residues. Germline CDR1 reads GTSNPN; CDR2 reads SVGIG (reference sequence).